Presented here are 2 T cell receptor beta chains from one specimen sequenced in a study of STAT5B mutations in CD4+ large granular lymphocyte leukemia. The repertoire was sequenced with immunoSEQ multiplex PCR; TCRdb's copy has only in-frame clones and lacks some. The table shows 25,000 to 35,000 clones, with approximately 81% occurring only once. Sequenced input: CD4+ T cells from blood buffy coats. The receptors stem from a human donor in good health.

The rearrangement links TRBV5-6 to TRBJ1-2; no definite D call. This CDR3 contains 14 residues. The ends were cut back, 4 bases at V and 6 bases at J, with 16 bases in the middle. CDR1 is SGHDT, CDR2 YYEEEE, per germline. CDR3 coding DNA: TGTGCCAGCAGCGCCGACTTCGGACGGAATGGCTACACCTTC. Encoded protein: CASSADFGRNGYTF.

In DNA, the CDR3 is TGTGCCTGGTCGCTCCAGGTTGGAAACACCATATATTTT. Its translation: CAWSLQVGNTIYF. The chain carries TRBV30 and TRBJ1-3; D gene unclear. Germline-derived CDR1 and CDR2 are GTSNPN and SVGIG (reference sequence). Trimming removed 5 bases at V and 3 bases at J, with 11 bases between. This CDR3 comprises 13 residues. Filled out from reference TRBV30 and TRBJ1-3, the complete variable domain reads SQTIHQWPATLVQPVGSPLSLECTVEGTSNPNLYWYRQAAGRGLQLLFYSVGIGQISSEVPQNLSASRPQDRQFILSSKKLLLSDSGFYLCAWSLQVGNTIYFGEGSWLTVV.